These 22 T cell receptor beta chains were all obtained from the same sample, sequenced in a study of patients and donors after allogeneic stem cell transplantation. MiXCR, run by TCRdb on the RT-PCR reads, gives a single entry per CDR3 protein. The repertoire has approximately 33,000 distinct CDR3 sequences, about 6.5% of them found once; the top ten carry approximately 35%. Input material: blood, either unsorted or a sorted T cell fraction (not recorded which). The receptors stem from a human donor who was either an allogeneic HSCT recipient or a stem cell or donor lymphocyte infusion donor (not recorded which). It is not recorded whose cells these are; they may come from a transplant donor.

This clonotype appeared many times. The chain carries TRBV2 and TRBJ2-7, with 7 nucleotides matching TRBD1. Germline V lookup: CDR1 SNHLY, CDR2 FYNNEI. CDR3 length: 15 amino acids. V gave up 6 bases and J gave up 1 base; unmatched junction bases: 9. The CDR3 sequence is CASSARDRISYEQYF. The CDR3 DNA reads TGTGCCAGCAGCGCCCGGGACAGAATTTCCTACGAGCAGTACTTC.

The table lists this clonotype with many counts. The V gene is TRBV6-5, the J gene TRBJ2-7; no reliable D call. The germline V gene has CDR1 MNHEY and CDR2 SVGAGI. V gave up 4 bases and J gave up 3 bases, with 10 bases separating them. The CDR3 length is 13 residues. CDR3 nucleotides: TGTGCCAGCAGTTCCCCAGGCGTCTACGAGCAGTACTTC. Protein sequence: CASSSPGVYEQYF.

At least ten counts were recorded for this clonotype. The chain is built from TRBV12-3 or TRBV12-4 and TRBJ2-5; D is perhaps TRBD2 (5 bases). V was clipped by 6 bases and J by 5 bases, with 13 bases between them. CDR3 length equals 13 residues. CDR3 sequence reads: CASRRITGETQYF. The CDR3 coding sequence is TGTGCCAGCAGGCGGATTACGGGGGAGACCCAGTACTTC.

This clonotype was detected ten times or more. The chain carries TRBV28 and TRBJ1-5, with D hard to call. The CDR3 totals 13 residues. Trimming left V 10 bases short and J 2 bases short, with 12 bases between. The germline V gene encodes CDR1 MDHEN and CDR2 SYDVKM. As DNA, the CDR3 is TGTGCCATCACTAGAGAGGGCAATCAGCCCCAGCATTTT. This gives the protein CAITREGNQPQHF.

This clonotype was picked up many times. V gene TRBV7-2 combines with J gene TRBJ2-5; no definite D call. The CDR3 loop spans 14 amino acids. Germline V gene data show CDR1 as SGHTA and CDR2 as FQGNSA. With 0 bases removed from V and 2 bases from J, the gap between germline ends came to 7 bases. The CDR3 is CASSLAGRQETQYF. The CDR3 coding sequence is TGTGCCAGCAGCTTAGCGGGCAGACAAGAGACCCAGTACTTC.

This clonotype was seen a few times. The CDR3 coding sequence is TGTGCCAGTAGTATAGGGGGACTAGCGGGAGGCTACAATGAGCAGTTCTTC. Amino acid sequence: CASSIGGLAGGYNEQFF. The V call is TRBV19, the J call TRBJ2-1, with 15 bases fitting TRBD2. The CDR3 is 17 amino acids. CDR1 LNHDA and CDR2 SQIVND come from the germline V gene (reference sequence). The junction had 1 base not matched to a gene; V was cut back by 1 base and J by 3 bases.

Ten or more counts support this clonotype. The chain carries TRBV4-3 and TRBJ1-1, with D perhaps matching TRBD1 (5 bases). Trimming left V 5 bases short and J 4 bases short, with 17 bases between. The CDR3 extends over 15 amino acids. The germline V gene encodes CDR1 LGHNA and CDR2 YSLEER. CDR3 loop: CASSIHPMGGTEAFF. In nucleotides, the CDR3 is TGCGCCAGCAGCATACACCCCATGGGGGGCACTGAAGCTTTCTTT.

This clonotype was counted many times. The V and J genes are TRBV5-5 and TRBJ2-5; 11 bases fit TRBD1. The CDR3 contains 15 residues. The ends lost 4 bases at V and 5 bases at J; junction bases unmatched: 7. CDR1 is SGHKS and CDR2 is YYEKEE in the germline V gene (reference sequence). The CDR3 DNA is TGTGCCAGCAGCATCCGGGACAGGGGGTACGAGACCCAGTACTTC. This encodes CASSIRDRGYETQYF.

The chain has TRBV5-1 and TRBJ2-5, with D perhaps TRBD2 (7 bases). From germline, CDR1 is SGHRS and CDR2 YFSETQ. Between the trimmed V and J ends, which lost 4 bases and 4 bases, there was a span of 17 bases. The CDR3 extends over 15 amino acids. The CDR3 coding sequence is TGCGCCAGCAGCCTCATCAGGGGCGGGGGAGAGACCCAGTACTTC. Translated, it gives CASSLIRGGGETQYF.

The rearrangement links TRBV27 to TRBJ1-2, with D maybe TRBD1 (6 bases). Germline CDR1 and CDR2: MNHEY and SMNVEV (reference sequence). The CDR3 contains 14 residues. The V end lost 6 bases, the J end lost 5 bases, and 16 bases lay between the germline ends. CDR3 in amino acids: CASRQSGQIYGYTF. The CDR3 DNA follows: TGTGCCAGCAGGCAATCGGGACAAATATATGGCTACACCTTC.

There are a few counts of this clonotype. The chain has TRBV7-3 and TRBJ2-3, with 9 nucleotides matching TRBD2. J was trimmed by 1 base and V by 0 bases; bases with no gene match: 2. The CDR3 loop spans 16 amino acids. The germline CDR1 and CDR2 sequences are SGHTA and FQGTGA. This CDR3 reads CASSLTRTSGTDTQYF. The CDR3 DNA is TGTGCCAGCAGCTTAACCAGGACTAGCGGCACAGATACGCAGTATTTT.

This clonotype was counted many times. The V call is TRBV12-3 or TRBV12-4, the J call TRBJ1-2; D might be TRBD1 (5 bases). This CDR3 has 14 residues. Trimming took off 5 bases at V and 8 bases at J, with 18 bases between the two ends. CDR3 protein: CASSQPGPLGGYTF. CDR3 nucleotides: TGTGCCAGCAGTCAACCGGGACCCCTCGGGGGCTACACCTTC.

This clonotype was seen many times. DNA for the CDR3: TGTGCCAGCACAAGGGGATATGGCTACACCTTC. It codes for CASTRGYGYTF. The chain couples TRBV4-2 to TRBJ1-2, with D possibly TRBD1 on 5 matching bases. Germline assignment: CDR1 LGHNA and CDR2 YNFKEQ. Trimming took 7 bases from V and 5 from J, leaving 8 bases between them. This CDR3 spans 11 amino acids.

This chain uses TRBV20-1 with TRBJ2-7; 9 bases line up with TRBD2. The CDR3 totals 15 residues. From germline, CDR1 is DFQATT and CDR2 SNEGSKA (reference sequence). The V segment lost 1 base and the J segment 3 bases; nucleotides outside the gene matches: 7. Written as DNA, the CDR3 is TGCAGTGCTAGAGGGAGCGGGAGGTTCTTCTACGAGCAGTACTTC. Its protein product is CSARGSGRFFYEQYF.

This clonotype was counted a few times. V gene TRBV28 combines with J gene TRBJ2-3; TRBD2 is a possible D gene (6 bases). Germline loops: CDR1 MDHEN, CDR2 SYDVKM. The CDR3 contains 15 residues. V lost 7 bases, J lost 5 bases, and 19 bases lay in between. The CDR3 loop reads CASTQGPGEVDTQYF. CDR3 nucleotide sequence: TGTGCCAGCACCCAGGGACCCGGGGAGGTAGATACGCAGTATTTT.

CDR3 residues: CASSFWNEQYF. DNA for the CDR3: TGTGCCAGCAGTTTCTGGAACGAGCAGTACTTC. V gene TRBV6-2 or TRBV6-3 combines with J gene TRBJ2-7; the D is unclear. CDR1 is MNHEY, CDR2 SVGEGT, per germline. The V and J ends lost 4 bases and 5 bases respectively, with 6 bases between them. The CDR3 is made up of 11 amino acids.

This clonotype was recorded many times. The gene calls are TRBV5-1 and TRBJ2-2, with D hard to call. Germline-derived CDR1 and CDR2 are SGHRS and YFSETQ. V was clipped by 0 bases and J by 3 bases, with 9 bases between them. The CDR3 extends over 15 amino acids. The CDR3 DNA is TGCGCCAGCAGCTTGGAACTGGTGGACACCGGGGAGCTGTTTTTT. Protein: CASSLELVDTGELFF.

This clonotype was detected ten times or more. CDR3 bases: TGTGCCAGCAGGCGGACAGGGTGGGATTCACCCCTCCACTTT. Translated: CASRRTGWDSPLHF. The chain links TRBV6-5 to TRBJ1-6, with 8 bases lining up with TRBD1. CDR3 size: 14 residues. Germline lookup yields CDR1 MNHEY and CDR2 SVGAGI. V was pared by 6 bases and J by 8 bases, with 6 bases of the junction left unmatched.

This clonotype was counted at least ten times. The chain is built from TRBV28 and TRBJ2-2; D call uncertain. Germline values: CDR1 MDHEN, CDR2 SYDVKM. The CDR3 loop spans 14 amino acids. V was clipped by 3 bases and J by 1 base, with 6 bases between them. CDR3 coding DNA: TGTGCCAGCAGTTTCGGCCTGAACACCGGGGAGCTGTTTTTT. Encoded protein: CASSFGLNTGELFF.

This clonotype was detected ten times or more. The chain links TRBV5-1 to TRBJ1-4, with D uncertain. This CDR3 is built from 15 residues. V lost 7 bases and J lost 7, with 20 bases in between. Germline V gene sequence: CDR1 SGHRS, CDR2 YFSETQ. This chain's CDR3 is CASHGSTRKGEKLFF. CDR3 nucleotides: TGCGCCAGCCATGGTTCGACCCGGAAGGGTGAAAAACTGTTTTTT. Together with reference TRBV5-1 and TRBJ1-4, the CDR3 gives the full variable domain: KAGVTQTPRYLIKTRGQQVTLSCSPISGHRSVSWYQQTPGQGLQFLFEYFSETQRNKGNFPGRFSGRQFSNSRSEMNVSTLELGDSALYLCASHGSTRKGEKLFFGSGTQLSVL.

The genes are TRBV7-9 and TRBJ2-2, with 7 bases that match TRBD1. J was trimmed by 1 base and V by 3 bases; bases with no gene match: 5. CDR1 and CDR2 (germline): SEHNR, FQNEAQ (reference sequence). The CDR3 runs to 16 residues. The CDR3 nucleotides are TGTGCCAGCAGCTTGGTGGGACAGAGGAACACCGGGGAGCTGTTTTTT. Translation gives CASSLVGQRNTGELFF.

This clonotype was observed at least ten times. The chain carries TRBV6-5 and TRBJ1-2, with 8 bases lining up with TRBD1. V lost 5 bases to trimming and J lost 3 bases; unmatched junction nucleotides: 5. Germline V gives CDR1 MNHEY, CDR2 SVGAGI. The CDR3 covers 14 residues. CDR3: CASSTRGRDYGYTF. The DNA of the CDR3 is TGTGCCAGCAGTACCAGGGGGCGCGACTATGGCTACACCTTC.